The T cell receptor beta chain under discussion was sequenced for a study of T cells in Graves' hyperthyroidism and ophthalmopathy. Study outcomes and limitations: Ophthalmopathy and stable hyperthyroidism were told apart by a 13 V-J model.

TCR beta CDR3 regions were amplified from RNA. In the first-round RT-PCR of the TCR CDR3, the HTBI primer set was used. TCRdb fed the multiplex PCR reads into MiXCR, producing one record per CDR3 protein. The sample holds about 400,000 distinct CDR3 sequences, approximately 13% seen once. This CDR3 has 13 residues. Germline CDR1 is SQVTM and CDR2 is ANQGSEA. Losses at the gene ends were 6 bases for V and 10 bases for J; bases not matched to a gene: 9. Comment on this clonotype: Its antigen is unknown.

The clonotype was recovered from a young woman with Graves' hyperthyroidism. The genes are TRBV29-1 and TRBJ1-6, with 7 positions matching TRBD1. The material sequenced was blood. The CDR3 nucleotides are TGCAGCGTAGCACAGGGGCTCCAATCACCCCTCCACTTT. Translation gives CSVAQGLQSPLHF.